This T cell receptor (beta chain) derives from a study of blood T cell repertoires in COVID-19. Study-wide context: Acute-phase and convalescent COVID-19 samples originated in the United States, Italy and Spain. Sample material is recorded as cDNA or gDNA derived from T cells, B-cell-depleted T cells, or PBMCs.

The CDR3 is made up of 14 amino acids. V lost 5 bases and J 0 bases, leaving 7 bases between the germline ends. Germline assignment: CDR1 SGHAT and CDR2 FQDESV (reference sequence). Per the study methods: It was from reference gene primer amplification that nucleated cell counts were estimated. The protocol was immunoSEQ multiplex PCR, while the TCRdb copy is restricted to in-frame clones and leaves out a portion. The V and J calls and clone size are taken from that table; D and trimming were inferred from the DNA. The top ten clones hold 2.7% of a sample with 55,000 to 80,000 clones, approximately 92% of them seen once.

Sample: peripheral blood. The chain is built from TRBV11-1 and TRBJ1-4; perhaps TRBD1 as D (6 bases). The TCR comes from a man aged 50 to 59 with acute or convalescent COVID-19. The CDR3 loop reads CASSRQATNEKLFF. The CDR3, as DNA: TGTGCCAGCAGCCGACAGGCAACTAATGAAAAACTGTTTTTT. The complete variable domain, with remaining parts taken from reference TRBV11-1 and TRBJ1-4, reads EAEVAQSPRYKITEKSQAVAFWCDPISGHATLYWYRQILGQGPELLVQFQDESVVDDSQLPKDRFSAERLKGVDSTLKIQPAELGDSAMYLCASSRQATNEKLFFGSGTQLSVL.